This T cell receptor beta chain was identified in a study of control samples from healthy donors and cancer patients. V lost 5 bases and J 2 bases, leaving 9 bases between the germline ends. The CDR3 is 13 residues long. From germline, CDR1 is LNHDA and CDR2 SQIVND (reference sequence). Sequenced by immunoSEQ multiplex PCR; TCRdb stores in-frame clones only, minus some. The table records 150,000 or so clones, approximately 93% of them present only once. The rearrangement joins TRBV19 to TRBJ1-1, with D hard to call. The sequence came from a man aged 18 to 35 in good health. Sequences were obtained from blood. CDR3 sequence: CASSWASNTEAFF. CDR3 bases: TGTGCCAGTAGTTGGGCAAGCAACACTGAAGCTTTCTTT.